The sequence of this T cell receptor beta chain was determined in a study of T-cell memory formation after mild COVID-19. The V end was cut by 1 base, the J end by 2 bases, with 11 bases between. This CDR3 has 15 amino acids. Overall study findings and caveats: Some clones that responded turned up in pre-infection memory, which suggests that cross-reactive memory joined in.

After 5'RACE with constant-segment primers, TCR alpha and TCR beta cDNA libraries carrying sample barcodes and UMIs were obtained. TCRdb recomputed calls from the 5' RACE reads with MiXCR, one row per CDR3 protein. The table has 35,000 to 50,000 distinct CDR3 sequences, approximately 9.6% seen once. This clonotype occurred a few times. The antigen is undetermined. V usage is TRBV12-3 or TRBV12-4 and J usage is TRBJ1-1; D is undetermined. The receptor was derived from an adult woman who had mild COVID-19 (a few samples of this study predate the infection). Cell type and time point are not known. Sequencing was done on a sample of PBMCs or a T cell subset sorted from them (not recorded which). This CDR3 reads CASSLDGSYNTEAFF. CDR3 sequence (DNA): TGTGCCAGCAGTTTAGATGGCAGTTATAACACTGAAGCTTTCTTT.